This T cell receptor beta chain was identified in a study of cytomegalovirus exposure and HLA in healthy donors. A multiplex PCR was run with 60 Vbeta primers and 13 Jbeta primers. Only in-frame clones appear in the TCRdb table, and some are missing; sequencing was by immunoSEQ multiplex PCR. The sample has 150,000 to 200,000 clones, roughly three quarters seen once. Trimming removed 8 bases from V and 1 base from J, with 12 bases in between. The CDR3 consists of 13 residues. Per the germline V gene, CDR1 is SNHLY and CDR2 is FYNNEI. The J gene is TRBJ2-7, the V gene TRBV2, with a weak D call TRBD2 (7 bases). The sequence was collected from a male donor in good health and CMV-seropositive. The specimen was PBMCs. The CDR3 region is CASGGAESYEQYF. CDR3 in DNA: TGTGCCAGCGGGGGGGCCGAGTCCTACGAGCAGTACTTC.